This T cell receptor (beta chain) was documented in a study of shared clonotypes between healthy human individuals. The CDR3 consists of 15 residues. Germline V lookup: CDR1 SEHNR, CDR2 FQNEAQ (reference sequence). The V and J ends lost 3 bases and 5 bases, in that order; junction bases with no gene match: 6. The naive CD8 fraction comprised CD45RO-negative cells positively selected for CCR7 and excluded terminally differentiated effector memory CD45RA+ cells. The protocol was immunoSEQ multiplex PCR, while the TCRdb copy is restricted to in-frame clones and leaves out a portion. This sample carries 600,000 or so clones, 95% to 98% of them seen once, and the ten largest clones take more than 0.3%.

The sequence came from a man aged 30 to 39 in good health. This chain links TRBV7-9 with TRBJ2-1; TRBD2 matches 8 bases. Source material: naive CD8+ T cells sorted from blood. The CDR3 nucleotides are TGTGCCAGCAGCTTTACCACTAGCGGAAACAATGAGCAGTTCTTC. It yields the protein CASSFTTSGNNEQFF.